Sequencing of this T cell receptor (beta chain) was carried out in a study of shared clonotypes between healthy human individuals. Across the study: The donors, two women and a few men, were aged 18 to 49.

The authors loaded roughly 200 ng DNA, some 32,000 T cell genomes, into sorted-subset replicate PCRs. Profiled with immunoSEQ multiplex PCR; TCRdb holds only in-frame clones, not every one. The data hold under 2,500,000 clones, with approximately 96% observed a single time. The CDR3 runs 15 residues. The germline CDR1 and CDR2 sequences are MDHEN and SYDVKM. Between the trimmed V and J ends, which lost 4 bases and 1 base, there was a span of 13 bases. Adult donors, all healthy and HIV-negative, had no recent acute infections or vaccinations. Donors comprised only Caucasian adults living in Nashville, Tennessee.

V and J are TRBV28 and TRBJ1-1, with D possibly being TRBD1 (5 bases). This clonotype originated in a man between 18 and 35 years old in good health. Material for sequencing was naive CD4+ T cells sorted from blood. Subset in this sample: CD45RA+ positively selected. The DNA of the CDR3 is TGTGCCAGCAGTTCATTGGGACGGAAGAACACTGAAGCTTTCTTT. Its protein is CASSSLGRKNTEAFF. Together with reference TRBV28 and TRBJ1-1, the CDR3 gives the full variable domain: DVKVTQSSRYLVKRTGEKVFLECVQDMDHENMFWYRQDPGLGLRLIYFSYDVKMKEKGDIPEGYSVSREKKERFSLILESASTNQTSMYLCASSSLGRKNTEAFFGQGTRLTVV.